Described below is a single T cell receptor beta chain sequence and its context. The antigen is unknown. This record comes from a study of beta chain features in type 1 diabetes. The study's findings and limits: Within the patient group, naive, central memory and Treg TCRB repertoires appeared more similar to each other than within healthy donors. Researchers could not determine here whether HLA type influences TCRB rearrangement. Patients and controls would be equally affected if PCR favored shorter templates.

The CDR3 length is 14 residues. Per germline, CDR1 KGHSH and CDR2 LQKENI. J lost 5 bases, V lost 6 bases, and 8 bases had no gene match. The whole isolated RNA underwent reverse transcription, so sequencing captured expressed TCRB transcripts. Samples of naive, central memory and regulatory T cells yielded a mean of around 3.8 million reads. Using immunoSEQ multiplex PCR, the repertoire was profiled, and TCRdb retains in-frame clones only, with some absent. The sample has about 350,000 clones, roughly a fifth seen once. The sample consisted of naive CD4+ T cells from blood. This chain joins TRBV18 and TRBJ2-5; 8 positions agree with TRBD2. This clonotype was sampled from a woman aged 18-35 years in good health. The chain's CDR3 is CASSRGETMETQYF. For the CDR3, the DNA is TGTGCCAGCTCGCGGGGGGAGACCATGGAGACCCAGTACTTC.